This is a list of T cell receptor beta chains from one sample in a study of cytomegalovirus exposure and HLA in healthy donors. TCRdb's table, derived via immunoSEQ multiplex PCR, lists solely in-frame clones and lacks some. The profile shows 95,000 to 110,000 clones, under 85% of them singletons. The sequencing input was PBMCs. The receptor set was obtained from a man in his forties or fifties in good health and CMV-seropositive. The CDR3 runs from the conserved cysteine through the conserved F or W. The D gene is left open where the match is weak. Some rows mark clone size as missing; the rest say once, few, many or name a class of expanded clone.

>TRBJ2-7|TRBD2|-|TRBV27
TGTGCCAGCAGTGGCGGTACTAGCGGTTACTACGAGCAGTACTTC
CASSGGTSGYYEQYF
>TRBJ2-1|TRBD2|-|TRBV13
TGTGCCAGCAGCTTAGGCCCCTTTAGGCGGGAGGGCAATGAGCAGTTCTTC
CASSLGPFRREGNEQFF
>TRBJ1-1|-|-|TRBV5-5
TGTGCCAGCAGCTTTGAGGGGGACACTGAAGCTTTCTTT
CASSFEGDTEAFF
>TRBJ1-1|-|-|TRBV2
TGTGCCAGCAGTGATCGACACATGAACACTGAAGCTTTCTTT
CASSDRHMNTEAFF
>TRBJ1-1|-|-|TRBV6-5
TGTGCCAGCAGACCTACAGGGCGGGCCACTGAAGCTTTCTTT
CASRPTGRATEAFF
>TRBJ2-3|-|once|TRBV7-9
TGTGCCAGCTGGGGGGAAACCCAGCATGGGCAGTATTTT
CASWGETQHGQYF
>TRBJ1-2|TRBD1|-|TRBV28
TGTGCCAGCAGTCCGGGGACAGGGGAAGGCTACACCTTC
CASSPGTGEGYTF
>TRBJ2-3|TRBD2|few|TRBV14
TGTGCCAGCAGCCACCACGGGATTTGGGGTAGCGGGAGCACAGATACGCAGTATTTT
CASSHHGIWGSGSTDTQYF
>TRBJ2-5|TRBD2|-|TRBV27
TGTGCCAGCAGTTTTAGGGCTAGCGGGAGGGTGGAGACCCAGTACTTC
CASSFRASGRVETQYF
>TRBJ2-7|-|-|TRBV10-3
TGTGCCACCACCCCCTCGGGTGGGAGAATCATCGAGCAGTACTTC
CATTPSGGRIIEQYF
>TRBJ1-4|TRBD1|-|TRBV28
TGTGCCAGTCTCACAGGGGACGCAACTAATGAAAAACTGTTTTTT
CASLTGDATNEKLFF
>TRBJ1-2|TRBD1|-|TRBV5-1
TGCGCCAGCAGCCCCCCGATTGGACAGGGCGACTATGGCTACACCTTC
CASSPPIGQGDYGYTF
>TRBJ2-7|-|-|TRBV6-1
TGTGCCAGCAGTGAAGCGGCGACAGAGCAATACGAGCAGTACTTC
CASSEAATEQYEQYF
>TRBJ1-1|-|-|TRBV6-5
TGTGCCAGCAGGAGTTCTGGTCGTGATCAAGCTTTCTTT
CASRSSGRDQAFF
>TRBJ2-7|TRBD2|few|TRBV6-6
TGTGCCAGCAGTTACCGTAGCGGGATGCCCTACGAGCAGTACTTC
CASSYRSGMPYEQYF
>TRBJ2-1|TRBD1|-|TRBV10-3
TGTGCCATCAATGGAAGAGACAGGGTGAAGTTCTTC
CAINGRDRVKFF
>TRBJ2-7|-|-|TRBV20-1
TGCAGTGCTAGTCGGGGGAACGAGCAGTACTTC
CSASRGNEQYF
>TRBJ2-1|-|-|TRBV28
TGTGCCAGCAGTTTTGAGGCTCCCTACAATGAGCAGTTCTTC
CASSFEAPYNEQFF
>TRBJ2-3|-|-|TRBV28
TGTGCCAGCAGTTTAGGTGCTGTGGGATTAGCGGATACGCAGTATTTT
CASSLGAVGLADTQYF
>TRBJ2-5|TRBD1|few|TRBV7-3
TGTGCCAGCAGCCAATCGGGACAGTTCCAAGAGACCCAGTACTTC
CASSQSGQFQETQYF
>TRBJ2-2|-|-|TRBV5-4
TGTGCCAGCAGCTTGGACAGGGTAAACGGGGAGCTGTTTTTT
CASSLDRVNGELFF
>TRBJ2-1|TRBD1|-|TRBV6-5
TGTGCCAGCAGCGCACAGGGGCCGATCAATGAGCAGTTCTTC
CASSAQGPINEQFF
>TRBJ2-3|TRBD1|-|TRBV5-1
TGCGCCAGCAGATGGGGACAGGGTGGTGGCAGTCCCACAGATACGCAGTATTTT
CASRWGQGGGSPTDTQYF
>TRBJ2-3|-|-|TRBV2
TGTGCCAGCAGTGGAACGAGGGATACGCAGTATTTT
CASSGTRDTQYF
>TRBJ2-1|TRBD1|-|TRBV7-2
TGTGCCAGCAGCGACCAAACAGGGGAAAATGAGCAGTTCTTC
CASSDQTGENEQFF